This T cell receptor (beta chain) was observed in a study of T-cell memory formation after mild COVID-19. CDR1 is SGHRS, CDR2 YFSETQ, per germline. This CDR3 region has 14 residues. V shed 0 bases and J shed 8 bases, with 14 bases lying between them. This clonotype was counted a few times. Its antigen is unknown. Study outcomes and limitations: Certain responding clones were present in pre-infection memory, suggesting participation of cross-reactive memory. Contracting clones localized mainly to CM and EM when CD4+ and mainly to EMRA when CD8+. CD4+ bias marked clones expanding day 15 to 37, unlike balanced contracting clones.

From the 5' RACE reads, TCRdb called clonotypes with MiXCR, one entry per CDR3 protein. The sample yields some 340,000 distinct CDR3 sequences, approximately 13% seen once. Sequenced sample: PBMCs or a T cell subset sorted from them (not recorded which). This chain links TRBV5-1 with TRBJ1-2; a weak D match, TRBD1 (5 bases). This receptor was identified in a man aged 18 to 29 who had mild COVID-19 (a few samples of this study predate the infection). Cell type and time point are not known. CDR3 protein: CASSLVTGGDGYTF. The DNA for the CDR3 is TGCGCCAGCAGCTTGGTTACCGGGGGAGACGGCTACACCTTC.